The clone carrying this T cell receptor beta chain has only a few counts. Its specificity is unknown. This CDR3 spans 14 amino acids. V lost 4 bases and J lost 8, with 16 bases in between. The V gene's germline CDR1 is KGHDR and CDR2 SFDVKD. This sample is part of a study of T cell responses to AZD1222 COVID-19 vaccine. Study-level points and caveats: Unmutated variant regions reportedly attract nearly half of all spike-specific TCRs. White British donors predominated, females outnumbered males, and clonal diversity was possibly underestimated.

The data were produced by immunoSEQ multiplex PCR, yet TCRdb's version contains in-frame clones alone and is incomplete. The table includes 150,000 to 180,000 clones, about nine tenths detected once. The sequencing here drew on peripheral blood, taken on day 0 of MenACWY control vaccination. The chain employs TRBV24-1 and TRBJ1-2; the D gene is possibly TRBD1 (6 bases). This receptor was identified in an adult in good health. CDR3 residues: CATSDYSGARGYTF. CDR3 DNA sequence: TGTGCCACCAGTGACTACTCAGGGGCCAGGGGCTACACCTTC.